The present T cell receptor (beta chain) was sequenced within a study of Tregs in tolerant kidney transplant recipients. As to this clone: Read data end 3 residues before the CDR3 end; the end is taken from the germline J gene.

Using immunoSEQ multiplex PCR, the repertoire was profiled, and TCRdb retains in-frame clones only, with some absent. This table lists thousands of clones. The J segment lost 7 bases and the V segment lost 4 bases, leaving 8 bases of the junction unmatched. The CDR3 is 14 residues long. Germline V lookup: CDR1 GTSNPN, CDR2 SVGIG (reference sequence). Mixed chimerism was transient after nonmyeloablative marrow transplants from related graft donors. This rearrangement joins TRBV30 to TRBJ2-1, with 9 nucleotides matching TRBD2. The source was CD4+ T cells from blood (PBMCs), collected 6 months after the transplant. This TCR came from a human patient who received a combined kidney and bone marrow transplant. Part of the T cell pool may stem from the graft donor. The CDR3 reads CAWTGTSHWNEQFF. The DNA read from the CDR3 is TGTGCCTGGACGGGGACTAGCCACTGGAATGAG.